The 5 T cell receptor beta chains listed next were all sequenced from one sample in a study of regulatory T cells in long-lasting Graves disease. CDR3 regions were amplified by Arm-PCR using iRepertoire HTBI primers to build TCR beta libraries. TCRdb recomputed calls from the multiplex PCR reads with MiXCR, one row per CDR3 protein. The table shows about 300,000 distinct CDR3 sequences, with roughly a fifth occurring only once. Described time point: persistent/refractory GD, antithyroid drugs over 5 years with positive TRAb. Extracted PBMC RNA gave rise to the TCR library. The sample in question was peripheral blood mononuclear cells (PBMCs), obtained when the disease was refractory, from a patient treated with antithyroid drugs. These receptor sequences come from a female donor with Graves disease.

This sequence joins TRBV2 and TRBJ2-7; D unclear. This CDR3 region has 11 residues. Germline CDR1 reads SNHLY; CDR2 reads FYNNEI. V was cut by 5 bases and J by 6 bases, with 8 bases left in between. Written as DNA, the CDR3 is TGTGCCAGCAGTAATTTGGGCGAGCAGTACTTC. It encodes CASSNLGEQYF.

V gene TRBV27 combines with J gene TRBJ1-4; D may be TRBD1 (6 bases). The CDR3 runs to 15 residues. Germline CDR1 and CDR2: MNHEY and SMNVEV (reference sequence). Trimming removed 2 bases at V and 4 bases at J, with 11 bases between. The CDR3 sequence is CASSLGQYLNEKLFF. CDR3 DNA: TGTGCCAGCAGTTTAGGACAGTACCTTAATGAAAAACTGTTTTTT.

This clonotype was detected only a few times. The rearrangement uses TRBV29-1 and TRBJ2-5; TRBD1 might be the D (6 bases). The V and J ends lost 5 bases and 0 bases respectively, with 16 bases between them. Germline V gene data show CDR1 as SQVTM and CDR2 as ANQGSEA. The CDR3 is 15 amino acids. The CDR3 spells CSVFWAGQYQETQYF. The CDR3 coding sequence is TGCAGCGTTTTTTGGGCTGGACAGTACCAAGAGACCCAGTACTTC.

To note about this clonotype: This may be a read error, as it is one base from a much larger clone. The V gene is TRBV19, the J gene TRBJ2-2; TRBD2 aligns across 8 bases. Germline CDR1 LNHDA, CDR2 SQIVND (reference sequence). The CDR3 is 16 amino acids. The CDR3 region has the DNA TGTGCCAGTAGTCTACTAAGACTAGCGAGGACCGGGGGGCTGTTTTTT. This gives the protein CASSLLRLARTGGLFF. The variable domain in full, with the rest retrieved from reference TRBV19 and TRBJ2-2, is DGGITQSPKYLFRKEGQNVTLSCEQNLNHDAMYWYRQDPGQGLRLIYYSQIVNDFQKGDIAEGYSVSREKKESFPLTVTSAQKNPTAFYLCASSLLRLARTGGLFFGEGSRLTVL.

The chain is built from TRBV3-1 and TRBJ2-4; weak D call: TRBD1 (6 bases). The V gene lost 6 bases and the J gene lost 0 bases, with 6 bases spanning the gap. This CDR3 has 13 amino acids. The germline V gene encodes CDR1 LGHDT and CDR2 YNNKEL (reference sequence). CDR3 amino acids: CASRDRAKNIQYF. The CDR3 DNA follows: TGTGCCAGCAGGGACAGAGCCAAAAACATTCAGTACTTC.